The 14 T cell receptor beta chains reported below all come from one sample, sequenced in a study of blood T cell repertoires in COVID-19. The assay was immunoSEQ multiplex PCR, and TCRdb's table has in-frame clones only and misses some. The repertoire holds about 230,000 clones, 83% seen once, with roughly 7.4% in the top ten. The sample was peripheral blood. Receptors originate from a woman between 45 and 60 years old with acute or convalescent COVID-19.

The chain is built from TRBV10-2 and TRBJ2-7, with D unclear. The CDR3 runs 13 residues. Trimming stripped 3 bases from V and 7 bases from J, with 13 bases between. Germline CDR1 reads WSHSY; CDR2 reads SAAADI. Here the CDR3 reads CASSEIPRMEQYF. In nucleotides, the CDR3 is TGCGCCAGCAGTGAAATCCCCAGAATGGAGCAGTACTTC.

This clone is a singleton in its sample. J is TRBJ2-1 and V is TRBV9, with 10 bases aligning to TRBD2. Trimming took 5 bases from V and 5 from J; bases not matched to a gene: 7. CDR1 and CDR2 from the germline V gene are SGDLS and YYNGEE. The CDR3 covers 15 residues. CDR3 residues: CASRPLAGADNEQFF. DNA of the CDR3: TGTGCCAGCAGACCCCTAGCGGGGGCGGACAATGAGCAGTTCTTC.

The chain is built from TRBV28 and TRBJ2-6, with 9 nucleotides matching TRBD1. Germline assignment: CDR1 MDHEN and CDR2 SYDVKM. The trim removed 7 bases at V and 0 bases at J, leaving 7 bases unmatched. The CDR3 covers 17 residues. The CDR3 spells CASTGTGLSSGANVLTF. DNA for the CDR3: TGTGCCAGCACCGGGACAGGGCTAAGCTCTGGGGCCAACGTCCTGACTTTC.

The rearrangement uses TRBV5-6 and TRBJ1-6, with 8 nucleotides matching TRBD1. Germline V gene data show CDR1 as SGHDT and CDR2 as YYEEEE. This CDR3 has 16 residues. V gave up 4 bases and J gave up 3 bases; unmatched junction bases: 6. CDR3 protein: CASSPGQGGYNSPLHF. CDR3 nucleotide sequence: TGTGCCAGCAGCCCAGGACAGGGAGGCTATAATTCACCCCTCCACTTT.

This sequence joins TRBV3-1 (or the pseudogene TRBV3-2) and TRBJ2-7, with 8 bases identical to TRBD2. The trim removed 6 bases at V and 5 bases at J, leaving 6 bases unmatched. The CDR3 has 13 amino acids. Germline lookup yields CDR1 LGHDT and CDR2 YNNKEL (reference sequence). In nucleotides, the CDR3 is TGTGCCAGCAGGAATAACGGGGGGGACGAGCAGTACTTC. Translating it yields CASRNNGGDEQYF.

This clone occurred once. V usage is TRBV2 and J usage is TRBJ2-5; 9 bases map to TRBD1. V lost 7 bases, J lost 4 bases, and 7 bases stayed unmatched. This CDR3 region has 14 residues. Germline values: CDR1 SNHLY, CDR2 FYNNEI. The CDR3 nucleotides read TGTGCCAGCAACCAAGGGACAGGGAGAGAGACCCAGTACTTC. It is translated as CASNQGTGRETQYF.

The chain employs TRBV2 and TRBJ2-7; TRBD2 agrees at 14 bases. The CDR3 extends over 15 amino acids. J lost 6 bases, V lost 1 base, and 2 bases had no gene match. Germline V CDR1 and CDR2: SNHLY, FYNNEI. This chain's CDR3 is CASSEEGLAGVEQYF. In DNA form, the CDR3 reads TGTGCCAGCAGTGAAGAGGGACTAGCGGGAGTCGAGCAGTACTTC.

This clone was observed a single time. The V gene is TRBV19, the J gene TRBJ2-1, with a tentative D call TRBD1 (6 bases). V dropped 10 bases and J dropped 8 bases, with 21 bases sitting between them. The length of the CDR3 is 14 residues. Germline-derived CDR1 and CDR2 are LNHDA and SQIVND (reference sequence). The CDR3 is CATKGLNRDDEQFF. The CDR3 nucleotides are TGTGCCACCAAGGGATTAAACAGGGACGATGAGCAGTTCTTC.

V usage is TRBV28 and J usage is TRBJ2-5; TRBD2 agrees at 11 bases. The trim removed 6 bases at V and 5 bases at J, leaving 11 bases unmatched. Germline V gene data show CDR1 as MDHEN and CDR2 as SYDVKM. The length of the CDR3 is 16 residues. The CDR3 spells CASREIAGGPGETQYF. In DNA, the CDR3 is TGTGCCAGCAGAGAAATAGCGGGAGGGCCGGGGGAGACCCAGTACTTC. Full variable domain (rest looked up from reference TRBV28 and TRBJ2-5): DVKVTQSSRYLVKRTGEKVFLECVQDMDHENMFWYRQDPGLGLRLIYFSYDVKMKEKGDIPEGYSVSREKKERFSLILESASTNQTSMYLCASREIAGGPGETQYFGPGTRLLVL.

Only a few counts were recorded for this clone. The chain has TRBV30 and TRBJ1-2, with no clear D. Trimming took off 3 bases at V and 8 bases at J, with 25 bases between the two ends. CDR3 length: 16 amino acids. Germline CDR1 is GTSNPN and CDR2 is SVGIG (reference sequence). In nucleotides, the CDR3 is TGTGCCTGGAGGATAAACACGGGCCGAGGGATCAGGGGCTACACCTTC. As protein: CAWRINTGRGIRGYTF.

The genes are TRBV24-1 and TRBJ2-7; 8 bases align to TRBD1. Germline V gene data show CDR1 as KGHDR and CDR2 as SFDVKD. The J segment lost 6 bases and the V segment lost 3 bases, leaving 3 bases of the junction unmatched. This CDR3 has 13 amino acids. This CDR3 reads CATSDDGQGEQYF. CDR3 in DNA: TGTGCCACCAGTGATGATGGACAGGGCGAGCAGTACTTC.

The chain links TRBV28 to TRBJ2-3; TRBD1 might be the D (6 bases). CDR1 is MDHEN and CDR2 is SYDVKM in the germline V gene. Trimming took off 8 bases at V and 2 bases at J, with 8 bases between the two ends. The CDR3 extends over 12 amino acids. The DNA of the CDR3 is TGTGCCAGCCGACAGGACACAGATACGCAGTATTTT. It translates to CASRQDTDTQYF. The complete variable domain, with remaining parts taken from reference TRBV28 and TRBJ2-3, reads DVKVTQSSRYLVKRTGEKVFLECVQDMDHENMFWYRQDPGLGLRLIYFSYDVKMKEKGDIPEGYSVSREKKERFSLILESASTNQTSMYLCASRQDTDTQYFGPGTRLTVL.

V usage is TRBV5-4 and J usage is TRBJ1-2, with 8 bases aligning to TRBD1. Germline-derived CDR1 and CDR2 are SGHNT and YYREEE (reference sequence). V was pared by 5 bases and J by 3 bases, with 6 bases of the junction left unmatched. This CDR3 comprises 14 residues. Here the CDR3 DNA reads TGTGCCAGCAGTGATATGACAGGGGACTATGGCTACACCTTC. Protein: CASSDMTGDYGYTF.

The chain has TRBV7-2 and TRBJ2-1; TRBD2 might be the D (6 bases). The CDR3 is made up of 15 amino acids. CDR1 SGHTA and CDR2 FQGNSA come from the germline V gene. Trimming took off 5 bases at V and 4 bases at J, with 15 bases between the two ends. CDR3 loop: CASSGRDFDYNEQFF. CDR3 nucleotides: TGTGCCAGCAGCGGGCGGGATTTCGATTACAATGAGCAGTTCTTC. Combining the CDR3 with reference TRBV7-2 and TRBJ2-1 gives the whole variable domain GAGVSQSPSNKVTEKGKDVELRCDPISGHTALYWYRQSLGQGLEFLIYFQGNSAPDKSGLPSDRFSAERTGGSVSTLTIQRTQQEDSAVYLCASSGRDFDYNEQFFGPGTRLTVL.